Following are 32 T cell receptor beta chains from one sample sequenced in a study of T cell repertoires in cytomegalovirus infection. TCRdb passed the reads through MiXCR, listing each CDR3 protein once. The data contain 350,000 to 550,000 distinct CDR3 sequences, approximately 31% of them singletons. The sample was PBMCs. The receptors derive from a human donor in good health (CMV status not recorded). Some clones in this sample may be carry-over from other donors' samples.

This clonotype came up many times. The rearrangement links TRBV7-2 to TRBJ1-5; D perhaps matches TRBD1 (5 bases). Looked up from germline, CDR1 is SGHTA and CDR2 is FQGNSA. Trimming removed 5 bases at V and 3 bases at J, with 17 bases between. The CDR3 is 16 residues long. The CDR3 DNA is TGTGCCAGCAGCCTAAGGGAGGCAGGGCTCAATCAGCCCCAGCATTTT. It codes for CASSLREAGLNQPQHF. The full variable domain, its missing parts supplied by reference TRBV7-2 and TRBJ1-5, is GAGVSQSPSNKVTEKGKDVELRCDPISGHTALYWYRQSLGQGLEFLIYFQGNSAPDKSGLPSDRFSAERTGGSVSTLTIQRTQQEDSAVYLCASSLREAGLNQPQHFGDGTRLSIL.

For this clonotype: Since a much larger clone is just one base distant, this may be a read error. This chain uses TRBV12-3 or TRBV12-4 with TRBJ1-5, with 7 nucleotides matching TRBD1. The CDR3 consists of 13 residues. The CDR3 sequence: CDSKRGRAQPQHF. In nucleotides, the CDR3 is TGTGACAGCAAAAGGGGGCGAGCTCAGCCCCAGCATTTT.

This clonotype was observed once. A read error is possible here, since a much larger clone lies one base away. The chain couples TRBV28 to TRBJ1-4, with a possible D match to TRBD1 (5 bases). The germline V gene encodes CDR1 MDHEN and CDR2 SYDVKM. The CDR3 is 17 residues long. CDR3 nucleotide sequence: TGTGCCATCAGTTTATGGTCGCAGGGTTCAACTAATGAAAAACTGTTTTTT. This translates into CAISLWSQGSTNEKLFF.

This clonotype was counted a few times. The chain links TRBV20-1 to TRBJ2-1; possibly TRBD1 for D (6 bases). Germline CDR1 is DFQATT and CDR2 is SNEGSKA (reference sequence). The CDR3 spans 17 residues. V gave up 0 bases and J gave up 0 bases, with 15 bases separating them. CDR3 sequence: CSARDGGRPSSYNEQFF. CDR3 bases: TGCAGTGCTAGAGATGGGGGCAGGCCTAGCTCCTACAATGAGCAGTTCTTC.

This clonotype was seen more than once but under ten times. The chain has TRBV12-3 or TRBV12-4 and TRBJ2-1; tentative D call: TRBD2 (6 bases). CDR3 length: 17 residues. Trimming removed 0 bases at V and 1 base at J, with 13 bases between. CDR3 nucleotides: TGTGCCAGCAGTTTAGCGGGACTCATGACTTCCTACAATGAGCAGTTCTTC. This gives the protein CASSLAGLMTSYNEQFF.

This clonotype was observed a handful of times. The chain has TRBV6-6 and TRBJ2-1; weak D call: TRBD1 (6 bases). Trimming shortened V by 5 bases and J by 7 bases, and 18 bases separated the two germline ends. Germline V gene lookup returns CDR1 MNHNY and CDR2 SVGAGI (reference sequence). The CDR3 length is 15 residues. The CDR3 bases are TGTGCCAGCAGTAACCTACAGGGATCTATAAATGAGCAGTTCTTC. It specifies CASSNLQGSINEQFF.

Concerning this clonotype: One junction end does not reproduce the germline sequence, and a read error may be involved. The gene calls are TRBV5-5 and TRBJ1-2; D uncertain. Germline V lookup: CDR1 SGHKS, CDR2 YYEKEE (reference sequence). This CDR3 comprises 13 residues. The CDR3 DNA reads TGCGCCAGCAGCTTGGAGAGCCCGGCGGGCTACACCTTC. It specifies CASSLESPAGYTF.

With regard to this clonotype: This is likely a read error, given that the CDR3 carries no conserved phenylalanine or tryptophan at its end. The chain joins TRBV28 to TRBJ2-7; D might be TRBD2 (5 bases). V was pared by 3 bases and J by 2 bases, with 11 bases between. The CDR3 sequence is 14 residues long. Germline values: CDR1 MDHEN, CDR2 SYDVKM. The CDR3 DNA follows: TGTGCCAGCAGTTTCAGAGGGATAACCTACGAGCAGTACTTA. This codes for CASSFRGITYEQYL.

Details on this clonotype: The junction shows a germline mismatch at one end, possibly a read error. The CDR3 nucleotides are TGTGCCAGCAGTAGCTGGAGAGACTCCTACGAGAAGTCCTTC. Its protein product is CASSSWRDSYEKSF. The chain has TRBV11-2 and TRBJ2-7; D not resolved. This CDR3 has 14 amino acids. The germline CDR1 and CDR2 sequences are SGHAT and FQNNGV.

This clonotype was seen at least ten times. This rearrangement joins TRBV7-2 to TRBJ1-2, with D tentatively TRBD1 (6 bases). Trimming removed 4 bases at V and 13 bases at J, with 13 bases between. Germline CDR1 reads SGHTA; CDR2 reads FQGNSA. The CDR3 covers 11 residues. CDR3 sequence: CASSSWWDTTF. Written as DNA, the CDR3 is TGTGCCAGCAGCTCGTGGTGGGACACCACCTTC.

This clonotype has more than one count but fewer than ten. This chain connects TRBV10-3 to TRBJ2-7; 10 nucleotides agree with TRBD2. The CDR3 totals 14 residues. V lost 5 bases, J lost 2 bases, and 3 bases stayed unmatched. Germline assignment: CDR1 ENHRY and CDR2 SYGVKD. In DNA form, the CDR3 reads TGTGCCATCAGTAAAAGCGGGGGGGCCTACGAGCAGTACTTC. Protein: CAISKSGGAYEQYF.

Regarding this clonotype: This CDR3 fails to terminate in the conserved phenylalanine or tryptophan, so it likely reflects a read error. This chain connects TRBV7-2 to TRBJ2-1; no definite D call. The germline V and J ends were trimmed by 1 base and 9 bases, with 10 bases remaining between them. CDR3 length equals 13 residues. Germline V gene data show CDR1 as SGHTA and CDR2 as FQGNSA. The CDR3 protein is CASSLVSGGEQFL. The DNA for the CDR3 is TGTGCCAGCAGCTTAGTCTCTGGTGGTGAGCAGTTCTTA.

The chain has TRBV14 and TRBJ1-2; D not resolved. V was clipped by 4 bases and J by 4 bases, with 13 bases between them. The germline CDR1 and CDR2 sequences are SGHDN and FVKESK. This CDR3 spans 14 amino acids. CDR3 in DNA: TGTGCCAGCAGCCCCGCCGGGTTGGGCTATGGCTACACCTTC. This encodes CASSPAGLGYGYTF.

A note on this clonotype: A much larger clone differs from this one at a single base, so this may be a read error. The rearrangement links TRBV6-2 or TRBV6-3 to TRBJ2-7; TRBD2 is a possible D gene (6 bases). Germline loops: CDR1 MNHEY, CDR2 SVGEGT. V gave up 11 bases and J gave up 5 bases, with 22 bases separating them. The CDR3 runs 14 residues. The CDR3 here is CAPQGLIFFHEQYF. CDR3 nucleotide sequence: TGTGCCCCCCAGGGACTGATATTTTTCCACGAGCAGTACTTC.

This clonotype was seen a few times. This chain links TRBV5-1 with TRBJ2-7; D tentatively reads TRBD1 or TRBD2 (7 bases each). Trimming took 3 bases from V and 2 from J, leaving 12 bases between them. Per germline, CDR1 SGHRS and CDR2 YFSETQ. This CDR3 contains 14 residues. The CDR3 protein is CASSWGGGAYEQYF. The DNA for the CDR3 is TGCGCCAGCAGCTGGGGAGGGGGCGCCTACGAGCAGTACTTC.

This clonotype has more than one count but fewer than ten. V usage is TRBV27 and J usage is TRBJ1-5; D uncertain. The CDR3 is 14 amino acids. CDR1 MNHEY and CDR2 SMNVEV come from the germline V gene (reference sequence). V was trimmed by 2 bases and J by 4 bases, leaving 9 bases between them. CDR3 nucleotide sequence: TGTGCCAGCAGTTTAGTACCGCGAAATCAGCCCCAGCATTTT. Translated: CASSLVPRNQPQHF.

This clonotype was counted ten times or more. V and J are TRBV25-1 and TRBJ2-1, with D possibly being TRBD1 or TRBD2 (5 bases each). Trimming cost V 9 bases and J 6 bases, with 12 bases left between them. Germline V lookup: CDR1 MGHDK, CDR2 SYGVNS. The CDR3 has 12 residues. The CDR3 reads CASNNGANEQFF. As DNA, the CDR3 is TGTGCCAGTAACAACGGGGCCAATGAGCAGTTCTTC. The complete variable domain, with remaining parts taken from reference TRBV25-1 and TRBJ2-1, reads EADIYQTPRYLVIGTGKKITLECSQTMGHDKMYWYQQDPGMELHLIHYSYGVNSTEKGDLSSESTVSRIRTEHFPLTLESARPSHTSQYLCASNNGANEQFFGPGTRLTVL.

The chain carries TRBV6-5 and TRBJ1-5; D is undetermined. Germline CDR1 reads MNHEY; CDR2 reads SVGAGI. CDR3 length equals 14 residues. V was cut by 6 bases and J by 2 bases, with 11 bases left in between. CDR3 residues: CASRSGYGNQPQHF. CDR3 bases: TGTGCCAGCAGGTCGGGGTATGGCAATCAGCCCCAGCATTTT.

Comment on this clonotype: A much larger clone differs by one base, so this may be a read error. The conserved phenylalanine or tryptophan is not found at the CDR3 terminus, so this likely reflects a read error. The chain is built from TRBV28 and TRBJ1-5; 12 nucleotides agree with TRBD1. Losses at the gene ends were 3 bases for V and 5 bases for J; bases not matched to a gene: 5. The CDR3 loop spans 16 amino acids. Germline CDR1 reads MDHEN; CDR2 reads SYDVKM. In DNA, the CDR3 is TGTGCCAGCAGTTTGACCGGGACAGGGGGCCATCAGCCCCAGCATTTG. Protein: CASSLTGTGGHQPQHL.

Regarding this clonotype: A read error may explain this, as a much larger clone is one base away. The V gene is TRBV4-3, the J gene TRBJ1-2; 10 bases are a match to TRBD1. CDR1 and CDR2 (germline): LGHNA, YSLEER. V trimming: 1 base; J trimming: 9 bases; junction bases outside the gene matches: 8. The CDR3 covers 15 residues. The CDR3 spells CASSQAGTGAWCYTF. DNA of the CDR3: TGCGCCAGCAGCCAAGCCGGGACAGGGGCTTGGTGCTACACCTTC.

This clonotype turned up a few times. This chain links TRBV6-2 or TRBV6-3 with TRBJ2-5, with D tentatively TRBD2 (6 bases). Germline V gives CDR1 MNHEY, CDR2 SVGEGT. This CDR3 has 13 amino acids. The V and J ends lost 6 bases and 7 bases respectively, with 15 bases between them. The CDR3: CASSTTRSGTQYF. The DNA for the CDR3 is TGTGCCAGCAGCACGACTAGAAGTGGGACCCAGTACTTC.

The genes are TRBV20-1 and TRBJ1-1; weak D call: TRBD1 (6 bases). CDR1 and CDR2 (germline): DFQATT, SNEGSKA (reference sequence). V lost 7 bases and J 0 bases, leaving 12 bases between the germline ends. This CDR3 is 13 amino acids long. This CDR3 is CSVQGSMNTEAFF. CDR3 DNA sequence: TGCAGTGTACAGGGTAGCATGAACACTGAAGCTTTCTTT.

The genes are TRBV29-1 and TRBJ2-6; 7 nucleotides agree with TRBD1. CDR1 is SQVTM and CDR2 is ANQGSEA in the germline V gene. V shed 3 bases and J 2 bases; nucleotides not matched to a gene: 7. CDR3 length: 16 residues. The CDR3, as DNA: TGCAGCGTTGAGGACAGGCGGTTGGCTGGGGCCAACGTCCTGACTTTC. Translation: CSVEDRRLAGANVLTF.

This clonotype occurred many times. The rearrangement joins TRBV4-1 to TRBJ2-3; D not certain. The CDR3 loop spans 16 amino acids. Per the germline V gene, CDR1 is MGHRA and CDR2 is YSYEKL. The V end lost 6 bases, the J end lost 0 bases, and 16 bases lay between the germline ends. The CDR3 DNA reads TGCGCCAGCAGGCTAGACCATGGGCTAAGCACAGATACGCAGTATTTT. The encoded protein is CASRLDHGLSTDTQYF.

The chain couples TRBV20-1 to TRBJ2-7, with 7 nucleotides matching TRBD1. Germline V gives CDR1 DFQATT, CDR2 SNEGSKA (reference sequence). The CDR3 runs 15 residues. The junction had 14 bases not matched to a gene; V was cut back by 4 bases and J by 5 bases. The CDR3, as DNA: TGCAGTGCTACCAATGAGGGACAGTTGACGAACGAGCAGTACTTC. Translating it yields CSATNEGQLTNEQYF.

The V call is TRBV5-1, the J call TRBJ2-7; D not certain. The CDR3 is made up of 13 amino acids. The germline CDR1 and CDR2 sequences are SGHRS and YFSETQ. V lost 4 bases and J lost 5, with 13 bases in between. CDR3 region: CASSVWVRDEQYF. In nucleotides, the CDR3 is TGCGCCAGCAGCGTTTGGGTACGGGACGAGCAGTACTTC. The full variable domain, its missing parts supplied by reference TRBV5-1 and TRBJ2-7, is KAGVTQTPRYLIKTRGQQVTLSCSPISGHRSVSWYQQTPGQGLQFLFEYFSETQRNKGNFPGRFSGRQFSNSRSEMNVSTLELGDSALYLCASSVWVRDEQYFGPGTRLTVT.

The V call is TRBV5-7, the J call TRBJ2-2; 7 bases fit TRBD1. TRBV5-7 is filed as an ORF, its function uncertain. This CDR3 has 15 residues. With V trimmed by 4 bases and J by 5 bases, 8 bases remained unmatched. CDR3 sequence: CASSEATGSTGELFF. For the CDR3, the DNA is TGTGCCAGCAGCGAGGCGACAGGGTCGACCGGGGAGCTGTTTTTT.

The chain employs TRBV6-6 and TRBJ2-1; 9 bases match TRBD2. From germline, CDR1 is MNHNY and CDR2 SVGAGI (reference sequence). There are 13 residues in the CDR3. With 8 bases clipped from V and 6 bases from J, the junction kept 5 bases outside the gene matches. The CDR3 here is CASRGGAFNEQFF. CDR3 DNA: TGTGCCAGCCGCGGGGGGGCCTTCAATGAGCAGTTCTTC.

This clonotype was recorded a few times. This rearrangement joins TRBV4-3 to TRBJ1-6; 7 nucleotides agree with TRBD1. Losses at the gene ends were 1 base for V and 9 bases for J; bases not matched to a gene: 3. This CDR3 is 14 amino acids long. Germline loops: CDR1 LGHNA, CDR2 YSLEER. This CDR3 is CASSQVQGGSPLHF. CDR3 DNA: TGCGCCAGCAGCCAAGTTCAGGGGGGTTCACCCCTCCACTTT.

The chain carries TRBV20-1 and TRBJ2-3; possibly TRBD1 or TRBD2 for D (6 bases each). V lost 4 bases, J lost 0 bases, and 17 bases lay in between. This CDR3 contains 16 residues. Per germline, CDR1 DFQATT and CDR2 SNEGSKA (reference sequence). CDR3 sequence reads: CSAIDGGRFSTDTQYF. Written as DNA, the CDR3 is TGCAGTGCTATCGACGGGGGCCGATTTAGCACAGATACGCAGTATTTT.

Of note for this clonotype: A much larger clone differs from this one at a single base, so this may be a read error. The V and J genes are TRBV13 and TRBJ2-5; TRBD2 is a possible D gene (5 bases). Trimming took 5 bases from V and 5 from J, leaving 9 bases between them. CDR1 and CDR2 from the germline V gene are PRHDT and FYEKMQ (reference sequence). The CDR3 has 12 amino acids. CDR3 bases: TGTGCCAGCAGCGCACCGGGGGAGACCCAGTACTTC. It translates to CASSAPGETQYF.

This chain connects TRBV6-1 to TRBJ1-2, with TRBD1 as a possible D gene (6 bases). Between the trimmed V and J ends, which lost 10 bases and 2 bases, there was a span of 14 bases. The CDR3 consists of 13 residues. Germline CDR1 and CDR2: MNHNS and SASEGT. The CDR3 reads CATLTGGNYGYTF. The CDR3, as DNA: TGTGCCACCTTGACAGGAGGAAACTATGGCTACACCTTC.